The TCR beta chain under discussion was sequenced for a study of cytomegalovirus exposure and HLA in healthy donors. Whole-study results and caveats: One variant, a missense change in DCLRE1C, was linked in a later analysis to TCR beta V- and J-gene trimming. The number of N-insertions in an Asian-associated ancestry cluster was reportedly below the 666-donor mean in a later analysis.

60 Vbeta and 13 Jbeta primers were used in PCR. Clones were read by immunoSEQ multiplex PCR, and TCRdb kept only the in-frame ones, dropping some. The profile shows some 120,000 clones, around three quarters of them singletons. This CDR3 has 18 residues. Germline CDR1 reads SEHNR; CDR2 reads FQNEAQ (reference sequence). Trimming pared 4 bases from V and 6 bases from J, leaving 24 bases between. Notes on this clone: Its antigen is unknown.

The sequence was collected from a woman aged 18-30 years in good health and CMV-seropositive. Source material: PBMCs. The rearrangement links TRBV7-9 to TRBJ2-2; D possibly corresponds to TRBD1 (6 bases). The CDR3 DNA reads as TGTGCCAGCAGCTACCCCTTAGGACAGCCAAAGAGGTCCGGGGAGCTGTTTTTT. Protein: CASSYPLGQPKRSGELFF.